The entry that follows covers one TCR beta chain sequence. Its specificity is unknown. This sample is part of a study of sequential checkpoint blockade in melanoma. Study summary: Arm A got nivolumab then ipilimumab; arm B the reverse, 1:1.

Sequenced by immunoSEQ multiplex PCR; TCRdb stores in-frame clones only, minus some. The sample yields roughly 18,000 clones, 73% seen once. The CDR3 spans 13 residues. The germline V gene has CDR1 LNHDA and CDR2 SQIVND (reference sequence). V was trimmed by 7 bases and J by 0 bases, leaving 9 bases between them. Study conclusions and caveats: In arm A, pretreatment tumor clonality was associated with response.

As for treatment: randomized to nivolumab then ipilimumab (arm A) or the reverse (arm B). V and J are TRBV19 and TRBJ1-1; tentatively, D is TRBD1 (5 bases). The sample was tumor tissue (inferred from file names), taken from a patient given nivolumab and ipilimumab in sequence. The receptor was isolated from a human donor with melanoma. CDR3: CASIGHLNTEAFF. The CDR3 DNA sequence: TGTGCCAGTATCGGACACCTGAACACTGAAGCTTTCTTT.